This TCR beta chain was recovered during a study of T cell clones after liver transplantation. TCRdb keeps only in-frame clones here, not all; method: immunoSEQ multiplex PCR. The sample lists some 80,000 clones; approximately 81% were seen once. A few counts support this clone. The V gene end was trimmed by 6 bases and the J gene end by 3 bases; junction bases not matched to a gene: 7. This CDR3 comprises 15 residues. In germline, CDR1 is MNHEY, CDR2 SVGAGI. The chain combines TRBV6-5 with TRBJ2-7, with TRBD1 identical over 11 bases. This material consisted of CD4+ T cells from blood, taken less than 50 months after liver transplant. The receptor was isolated from a human patient who received a liver transplant. The graft donor may have given rise to some T cells. The CDR3 loop reads CASRPFGTGGYEQYF. The CDR3 region has the DNA TGTGCCAGCAGGCCCTTCGGGACAGGGGGCTACGAGCAGTACTTC.